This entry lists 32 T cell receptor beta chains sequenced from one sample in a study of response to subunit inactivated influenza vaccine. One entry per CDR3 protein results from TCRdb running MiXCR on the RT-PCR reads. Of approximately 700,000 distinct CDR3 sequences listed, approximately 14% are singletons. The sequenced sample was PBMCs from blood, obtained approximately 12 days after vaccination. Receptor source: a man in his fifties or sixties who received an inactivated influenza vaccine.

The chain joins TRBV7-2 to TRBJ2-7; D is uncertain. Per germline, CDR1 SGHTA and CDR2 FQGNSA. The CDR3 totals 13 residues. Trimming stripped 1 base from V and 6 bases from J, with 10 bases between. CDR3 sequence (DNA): TGTGCCAGCAGCTTAGATTGGGTTCGCGAGCAGTACTTC. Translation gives CASSLDWVREQYF. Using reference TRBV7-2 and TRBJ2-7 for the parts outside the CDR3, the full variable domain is GAGVSQSPSNKVTEKGKDVELRCDPISGHTALYWYRQSLGQGLEFLIYFQGNSAPDKSGLPSDRFSAERTGGSVSTLTIQRTQQEDSAVYLCASSLDWVREQYFGPGTRLTVT.

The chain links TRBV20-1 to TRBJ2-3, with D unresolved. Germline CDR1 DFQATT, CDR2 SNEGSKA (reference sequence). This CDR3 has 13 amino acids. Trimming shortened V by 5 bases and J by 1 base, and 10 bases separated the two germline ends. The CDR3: CSAPAAGTDTQYF. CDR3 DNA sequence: TGCAGTGCTCCAGCTGCAGGCACAGATACGCAGTATTTT.

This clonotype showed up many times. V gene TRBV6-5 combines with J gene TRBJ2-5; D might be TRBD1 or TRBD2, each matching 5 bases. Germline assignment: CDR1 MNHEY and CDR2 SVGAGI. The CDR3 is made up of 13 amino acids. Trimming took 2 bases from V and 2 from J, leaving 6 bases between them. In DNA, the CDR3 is TGTGCCAGCAGTTACGGGGGACAAGAGACCCAGTACTTC. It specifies CASSYGGQETQYF.

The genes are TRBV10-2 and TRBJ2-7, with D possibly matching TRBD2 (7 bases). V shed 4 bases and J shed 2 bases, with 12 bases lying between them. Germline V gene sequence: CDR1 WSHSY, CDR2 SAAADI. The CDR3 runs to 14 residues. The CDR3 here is CASSARGPTYEQYF. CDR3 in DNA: TGCGCCAGCAGTGCGCGGGGGCCGACCTACGAGCAGTACTTC.

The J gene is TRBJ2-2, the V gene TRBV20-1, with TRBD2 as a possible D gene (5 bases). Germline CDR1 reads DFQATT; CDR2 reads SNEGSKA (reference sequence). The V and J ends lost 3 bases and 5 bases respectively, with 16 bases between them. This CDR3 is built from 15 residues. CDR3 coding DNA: TGCAGTGCTAGCCCGCAAGGGAGAGTAACCGGGGAGCTGTTTTTT. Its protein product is CSASPQGRVTGELFF.

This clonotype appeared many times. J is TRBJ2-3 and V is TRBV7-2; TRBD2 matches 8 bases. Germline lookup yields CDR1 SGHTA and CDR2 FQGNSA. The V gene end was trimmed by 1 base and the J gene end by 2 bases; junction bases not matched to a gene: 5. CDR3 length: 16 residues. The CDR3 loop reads CASSLDAGGSTDTQYF. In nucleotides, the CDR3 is TGTGCCAGCAGCTTAGATGCGGGAGGATCCACAGATACGCAGTATTTT.

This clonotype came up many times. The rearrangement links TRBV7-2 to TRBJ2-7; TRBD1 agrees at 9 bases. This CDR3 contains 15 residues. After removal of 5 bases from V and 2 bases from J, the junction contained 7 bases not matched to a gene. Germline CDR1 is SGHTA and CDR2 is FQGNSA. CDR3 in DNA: TGTGCCAGCAGCGCCACAGGGGGCTACGCCTACGAGCAGTACTTC. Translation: CASSATGGYAYEQYF.

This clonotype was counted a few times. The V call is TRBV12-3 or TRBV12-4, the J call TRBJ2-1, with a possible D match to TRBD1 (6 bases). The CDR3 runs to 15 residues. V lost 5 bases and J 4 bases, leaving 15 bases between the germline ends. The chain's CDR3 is CASSPEGQLYNEQFF. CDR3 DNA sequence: TGTGCCAGCAGTCCCGAGGGACAACTTTACAATGAGCAGTTCTTC.

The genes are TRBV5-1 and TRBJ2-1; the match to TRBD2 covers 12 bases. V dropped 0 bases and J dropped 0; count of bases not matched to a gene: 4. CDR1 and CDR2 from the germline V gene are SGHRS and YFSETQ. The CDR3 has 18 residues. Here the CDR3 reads CASSLVLAGGSSYNEQFF. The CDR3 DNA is TGCGCCAGCAGCTTGGTTCTAGCGGGGGGGAGCTCCTACAATGAGCAGTTCTTC.

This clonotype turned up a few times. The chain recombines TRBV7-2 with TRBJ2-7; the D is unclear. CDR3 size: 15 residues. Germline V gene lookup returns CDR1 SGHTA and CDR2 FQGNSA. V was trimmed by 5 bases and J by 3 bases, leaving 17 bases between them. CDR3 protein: CASSTSRGSGYEQYF. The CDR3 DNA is TGTGCCAGCAGCACATCCCGTGGCAGTGGCTACGAGCAGTACTTC.

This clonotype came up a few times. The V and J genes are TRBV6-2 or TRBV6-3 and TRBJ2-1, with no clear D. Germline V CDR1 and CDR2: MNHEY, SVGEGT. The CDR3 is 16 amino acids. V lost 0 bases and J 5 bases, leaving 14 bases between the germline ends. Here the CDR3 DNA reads TGTGCCAGCAGTTACTCGAGCGCTATATACGACAATGAGCAGTTCTTC. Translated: CASSYSSAIYDNEQFF.

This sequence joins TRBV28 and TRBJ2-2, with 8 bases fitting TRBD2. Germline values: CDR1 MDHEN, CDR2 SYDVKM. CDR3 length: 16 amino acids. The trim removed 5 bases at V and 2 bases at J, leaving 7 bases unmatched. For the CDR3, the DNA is TGTGCCAGCAGTCCTCCACGGGGGGGCAACACCGGGGAGCTGTTTTTT. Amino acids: CASSPPRGGNTGELFF.

The CDR3 DNA sequence: TGTGCCAGCAGCTTATCCACCCCGTGGGAGGGGGGAGAGACCCAGTACTTC. Its protein product is CASSLSTPWEGGETQYF. The chain has TRBV11-2 and TRBJ2-5; a possible D gene is TRBD2 (7 bases). V gave up 2 bases and J gave up 4 bases, with 20 bases separating them. Per germline, CDR1 SGHAT and CDR2 FQNNGV. There are 17 residues in the CDR3.

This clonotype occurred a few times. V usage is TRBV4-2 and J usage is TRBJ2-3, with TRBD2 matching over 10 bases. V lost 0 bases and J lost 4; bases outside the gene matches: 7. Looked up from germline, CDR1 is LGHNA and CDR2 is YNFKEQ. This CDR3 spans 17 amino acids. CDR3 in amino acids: CASSQDGPAGGPDTQYF. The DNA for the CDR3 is TGTGCCAGCAGCCAAGATGGGCCAGCGGGAGGGCCAGATACGCAGTATTTT.

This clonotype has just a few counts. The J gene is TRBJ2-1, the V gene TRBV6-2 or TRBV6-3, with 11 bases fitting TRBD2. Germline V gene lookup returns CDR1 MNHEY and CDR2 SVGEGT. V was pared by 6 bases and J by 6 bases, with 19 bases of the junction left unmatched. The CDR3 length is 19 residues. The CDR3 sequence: CASSLTTSGDGIGGNEQFF. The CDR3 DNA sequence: TGTGCCAGCAGCCTTACGACTAGCGGGGATGGAATCGGGGGCAATGAGCAGTTCTTC.

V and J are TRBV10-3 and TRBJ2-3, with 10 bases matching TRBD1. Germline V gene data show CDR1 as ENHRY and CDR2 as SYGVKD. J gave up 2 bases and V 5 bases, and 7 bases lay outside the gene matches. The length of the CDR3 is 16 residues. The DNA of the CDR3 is TGTGCCATCAGTTCGGGACAGGGGCTCCCCACAGATACGCAGTATTTT. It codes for CAISSGQGLPTDTQYF.

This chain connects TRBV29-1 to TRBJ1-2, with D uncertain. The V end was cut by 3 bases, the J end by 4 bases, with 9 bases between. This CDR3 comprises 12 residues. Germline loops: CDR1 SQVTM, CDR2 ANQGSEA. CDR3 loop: CSVESHLYGYTF. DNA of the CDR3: TGCAGCGTTGAGTCACATCTCTATGGCTACACCTTC.

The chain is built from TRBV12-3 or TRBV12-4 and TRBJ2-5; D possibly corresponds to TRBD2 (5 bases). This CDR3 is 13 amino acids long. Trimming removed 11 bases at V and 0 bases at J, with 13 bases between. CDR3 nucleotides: TGTGCCTCCAAGGAGGTTCACCAAGAGACCCAGTACTTC. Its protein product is CASKEVHQETQYF.

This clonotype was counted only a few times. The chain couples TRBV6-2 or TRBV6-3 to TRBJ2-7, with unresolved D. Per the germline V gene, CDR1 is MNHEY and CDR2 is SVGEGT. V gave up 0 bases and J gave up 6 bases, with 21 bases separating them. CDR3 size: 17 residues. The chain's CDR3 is CASSYSNHNILRPEQYF. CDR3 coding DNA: TGTGCCAGCAGTTACTCGAACCACAACATATTGCGCCCCGAGCAGTACTTC.

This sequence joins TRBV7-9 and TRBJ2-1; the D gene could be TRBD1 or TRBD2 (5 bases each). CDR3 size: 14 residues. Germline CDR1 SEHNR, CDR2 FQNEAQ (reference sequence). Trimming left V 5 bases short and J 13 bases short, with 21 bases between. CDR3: CASSDRDVRMGQFF. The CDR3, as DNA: TGTGCCAGCAGCGACCGGGACGTCCGAATGGGACAGTTCTTC.

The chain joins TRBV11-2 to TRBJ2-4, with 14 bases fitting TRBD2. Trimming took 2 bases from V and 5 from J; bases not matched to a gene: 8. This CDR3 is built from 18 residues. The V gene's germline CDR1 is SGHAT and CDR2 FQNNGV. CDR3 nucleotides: TGTGCCAGCAGCTTATCTCGGACTAGCGGGAGGAGCGAAAACATTCAGTACTTC. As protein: CASSLSRTSGRSENIQYF.

The DNA for the CDR3 is TGTGCCAGCACCCTAGGACTAGCGGAAGAGACCCAGTACTTC. Translated, it gives CASTLGLAEETQYF. This rearrangement joins TRBV7-2 to TRBJ2-5; 10 bases are a match to TRBD2. Germline CDR1 reads SGHTA; CDR2 reads FQGNSA. This CDR3 spans 14 amino acids. V trimming: 7 bases; J trimming: 3 bases; junction bases outside the gene matches: 5.

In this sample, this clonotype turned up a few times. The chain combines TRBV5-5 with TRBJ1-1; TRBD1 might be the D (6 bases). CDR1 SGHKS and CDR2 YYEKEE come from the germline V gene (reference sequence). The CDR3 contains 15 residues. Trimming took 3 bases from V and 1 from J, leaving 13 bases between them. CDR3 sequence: CASSWAATGNTEAFF. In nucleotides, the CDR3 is TGTGCCAGCAGCTGGGCCGCGACAGGGAACACTGAAGCTTTCTTT.

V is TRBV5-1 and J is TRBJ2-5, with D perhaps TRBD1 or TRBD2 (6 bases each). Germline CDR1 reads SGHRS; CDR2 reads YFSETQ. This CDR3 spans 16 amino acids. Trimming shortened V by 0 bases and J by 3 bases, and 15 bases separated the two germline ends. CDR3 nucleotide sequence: TGCGCCAGCAGCTTGGACGGTCGGGGGCAGGAAGAGACCCAGTACTTC. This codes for CASSLDGRGQEETQYF.

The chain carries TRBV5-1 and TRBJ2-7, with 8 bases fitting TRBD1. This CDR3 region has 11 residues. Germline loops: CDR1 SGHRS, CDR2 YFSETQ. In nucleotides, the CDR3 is TGCCCTTGGGACAGGTCCTACGAGCAGTACTTC. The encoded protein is CPWDRSYEQYF.

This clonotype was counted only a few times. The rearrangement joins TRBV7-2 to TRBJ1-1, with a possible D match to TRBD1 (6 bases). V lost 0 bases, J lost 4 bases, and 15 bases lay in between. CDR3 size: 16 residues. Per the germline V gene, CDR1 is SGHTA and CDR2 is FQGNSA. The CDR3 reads CASSLAVLRGSTEAFF. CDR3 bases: TGTGCCAGCAGCTTAGCGGTCCTTAGGGGGAGCACTGAAGCTTTCTTT.

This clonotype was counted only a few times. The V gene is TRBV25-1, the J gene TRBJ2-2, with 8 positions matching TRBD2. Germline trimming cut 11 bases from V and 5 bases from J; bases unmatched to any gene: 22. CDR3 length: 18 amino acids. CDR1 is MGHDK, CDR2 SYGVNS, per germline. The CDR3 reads CALCPWISGIRGTGELFF. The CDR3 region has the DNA TGTGCCCTTTGCCCTTGGATTAGCGGGATACGAGGGACCGGGGAGCTGTTTTTT.

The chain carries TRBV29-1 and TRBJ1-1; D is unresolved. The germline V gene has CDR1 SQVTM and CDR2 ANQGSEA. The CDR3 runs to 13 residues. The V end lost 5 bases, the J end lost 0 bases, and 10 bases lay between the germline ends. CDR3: CSVFSLMNTEAFF. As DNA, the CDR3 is TGCAGCGTTTTCAGCCTGATGAACACTGAAGCTTTCTTT.

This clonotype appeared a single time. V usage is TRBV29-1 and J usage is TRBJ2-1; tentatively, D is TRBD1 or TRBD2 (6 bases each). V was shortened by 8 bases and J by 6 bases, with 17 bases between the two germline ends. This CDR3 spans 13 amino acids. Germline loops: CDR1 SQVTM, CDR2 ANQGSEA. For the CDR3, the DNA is TGCAGCATAACCTTAGGGGGGAGCAATGAGCAGTTCTTC. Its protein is CSITLGGSNEQFF.

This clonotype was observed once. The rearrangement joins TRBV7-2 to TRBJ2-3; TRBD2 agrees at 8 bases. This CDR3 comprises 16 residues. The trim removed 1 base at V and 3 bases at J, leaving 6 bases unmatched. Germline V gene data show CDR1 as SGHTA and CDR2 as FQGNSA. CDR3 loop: CASSLGIGLATDTQYF. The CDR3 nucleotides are TGTGCCAGCAGCTTAGGGATCGGACTAGCTACAGATACGCAGTATTTT.

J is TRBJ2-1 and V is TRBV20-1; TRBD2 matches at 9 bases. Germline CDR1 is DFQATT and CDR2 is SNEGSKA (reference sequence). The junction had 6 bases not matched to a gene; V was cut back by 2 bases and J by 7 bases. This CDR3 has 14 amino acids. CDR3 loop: CSARKLAGTNEQFF. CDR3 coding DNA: TGCAGTGCTAGAAAACTAGCGGGTACAAATGAGCAGTTCTTC.

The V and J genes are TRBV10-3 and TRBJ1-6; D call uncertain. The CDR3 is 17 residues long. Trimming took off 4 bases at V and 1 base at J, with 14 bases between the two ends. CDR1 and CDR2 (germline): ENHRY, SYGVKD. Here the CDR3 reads CAISVRGAASYNSPLHF. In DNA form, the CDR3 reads TGTGCCATCAGTGTGCGGGGAGCGGCATCCTATAATTCACCCCTCCACTTT.